Presented here are 26 T cell receptor beta chains from one specimen sequenced in a study of blood T cell repertoires in COVID-19. Assay: immunoSEQ multiplex PCR; the TCRdb copy retains only in-frame clones and omits some. The sample shows over 150,000 clones, 88% of them seen only once. Sequencing was performed on PBMCs or T cells enriched from blood (not recorded which). These receptors all come from a woman between 18 and 30 years old who had recovered from COVID-19.

This chain links TRBV28 with TRBJ2-1; no reliable D call. The CDR3 totals 13 residues. In germline, CDR1 is MDHEN, CDR2 SYDVKM. Between the trimmed V and J ends, which lost 4 bases and 12 bases, there was a span of 16 bases. In DNA, the CDR3 is TGTGCCAGCAGTTCCCCAACCGCCAACGGGCAGTTCTTC. As protein: CASSSPTANGQFF.

The chain joins TRBV28 to TRBJ2-3; D might be TRBD2 (5 bases). CDR1 MDHEN and CDR2 SYDVKM come from the germline V gene. Trimming pared 5 bases from V and 4 bases from J, leaving 19 bases between. CDR3 length: 16 amino acids. The CDR3 region is CASSPETLPGADTQYF. The CDR3 coding sequence is TGTGCCAGCAGTCCAGAAACCCTCCCCGGGGCAGATACGCAGTATTTT.

The chain has TRBV6-5 and TRBJ1-2, with 7 bases identical to TRBD1. The CDR3 consists of 14 residues. The V gene end was trimmed by 6 bases and the J gene end by 6 bases; junction bases not matched to a gene: 10. CDR1 MNHEY and CDR2 SVGAGI come from the germline V gene. Here the CDR3 reads CASSENDREDGYTF. The CDR3, as DNA: TGTGCCAGCAGCGAGAACGACAGGGAAGATGGCTACACCTTC.

The chain recombines TRBV4-1 with TRBJ2-7; D is uncertain. V was shortened by 1 base and J by 2 bases, with 12 bases between the two germline ends. This CDR3 is 15 amino acids long. Germline V gene lookup returns CDR1 MGHRA and CDR2 YSYEKL. CDR3 in amino acids: CASSQVSHSTYEQYF. The CDR3 bases are TGCGCCAGCAGCCAAGTCTCCCACAGTACCTACGAGCAGTACTTC.

The chain links TRBV7-9 to TRBJ1-4, with 9 bases lining up with TRBD1. CDR3 length: 14 amino acids. V was pared by 5 bases and J by 5 bases, with 3 bases of the junction left unmatched. CDR1 and CDR2 (germline): SEHNR, FQNEAQ (reference sequence). The CDR3 loop reads CASSPGTGNEKLFF. The DNA for the CDR3 is TGTGCCAGCAGCCCCGGGACAGGGAATGAAAAACTGTTTTTT.

The gene calls are TRBV19 and TRBJ2-5; 7 nucleotides align to TRBD1. The CDR3 has 14 residues. Germline values: CDR1 LNHDA, CDR2 SQIVND (reference sequence). V shed 5 bases and J 2 bases; nucleotides not matched to a gene: 5. CDR3 loop: CASSATTGQETQYF. CDR3 bases: TGTGCCAGTAGTGCGACGACAGGGCAAGAGACCCAGTACTTC.

The chain joins TRBV7-2 to TRBJ2-2; TRBD2 aligns across 7 bases. This CDR3 comprises 14 residues. The V gene's germline CDR1 is SGHTA and CDR2 FQGNSA. V was pared by 5 bases and J by 5 bases, with 5 bases of the junction left unmatched. CDR3 amino acids: CASSPVSGTGELFF. The DNA for the CDR3 is TGTGCCAGCAGCCCCGTTAGCGGGACCGGGGAGCTGTTTTTT.

The rearrangement joins TRBV5-1 to TRBJ2-3; 8 bases line up with TRBD2. V shed 6 bases, J shed 0 bases, and the junction held 3 bases outside the gene matches. The CDR3 covers 14 residues. CDR1 and CDR2 from the germline V gene are SGHRS and YFSETQ. CDR3: CASTGGTSTDTQYF. CDR3 DNA sequence: TGCGCCAGCACGGGGGGGACTAGCACAGATACGCAGTATTTT.

This sequence joins TRBV16 and TRBJ1-2; D unclear. CDR1 is KGHSY and CDR2 is FQNENV in the germline V gene. The germline V and J ends were trimmed by 3 bases and 8 bases, with 16 bases remaining between them. This CDR3 region has 14 residues. CDR3 nucleotides: TGTGCCAGCAGCCATACCCGGGAGGGATCGGGCTACACCTTC. Translation gives CASSHTREGSGYTF.

A note on this clone: At one end the junction does not follow the germline gene, possibly because of a read error. This chain uses TRBV6-5 with TRBJ2-7; possibly TRBD2 for D (6 bases). From germline, CDR1 is MNHEY and CDR2 SVGAGI. CDR3 length: 14 residues. CDR3 region: CATSMGWGDYEQYF. DNA of the CDR3: TGTGCCACCAGTATGGGCTGGGGGGATTACGAGCAGTACTTC.

The V call is TRBV29-1, the J call TRBJ2-3; 8 bases agree with TRBD1. V shed 7 bases, J shed 6 bases, and the junction held 12 bases outside the gene matches. CDR3 length: 14 residues. Germline values: CDR1 SQVTM, CDR2 ANQGSEA. In nucleotides, the CDR3 is TGCAGCGGGGGACAGGTACTTGGGTCGGATACGCAGTATTTT. Translating gives CSGGQVLGSDTQYF.

This clone was counted a few times. This sequence joins TRBV3-1 (or the pseudogene TRBV3-2) and TRBJ1-1; TRBD1 matches at 8 bases. The V segment lost 4 bases and the J segment 0 bases; nucleotides outside the gene matches: 1. This CDR3 region has 14 residues. Germline values: CDR1 LGHDT, CDR2 YNNKEL (reference sequence). The DNA of the CDR3 is TGTGCCAGCAGCCGACAGGGGCTGAACACTGAAGCTTTCTTT. Translation: CASSRQGLNTEAFF.

The V call is TRBV28, the J call TRBJ2-4; tentative D call: TRBD2 (5 bases). The germline V and J ends were trimmed by 4 bases and 0 bases, with 16 bases remaining between them. This CDR3 has 17 amino acids. The germline V gene has CDR1 MDHEN and CDR2 SYDVKM. The CDR3 reads CASSSPLGAGAKNIQYF. Written as DNA, the CDR3 is TGTGCCAGCAGTTCCCCCTTGGGCGCGGGAGCCAAAAACATTCAGTACTTC.

The chain is built from TRBV28 and TRBJ1-5; D ambiguous. The germline V and J ends were trimmed by 6 bases and 6 bases, with 18 bases remaining between them. Germline assignment: CDR1 MDHEN and CDR2 SYDVKM. CDR3 size: 15 residues. CDR3 sequence (DNA): TGTGCCAGCAGCAAGACCCTGACGGGAGGTCAGCCCCAGCATTTT. It translates to CASSKTLTGGQPQHF.

The chain employs TRBV24-1 and TRBJ1-2, with a tentative D call TRBD1 (5 bases). The CDR3 is made up of 16 amino acids. Germline assignment: CDR1 KGHDR and CDR2 SFDVKD. Deletions cut 2 bases from V and 8 bases from J, with 20 bases between. The CDR3 nucleotides are TGTGCCACCAGTGATTCTGGGGCGCAAGGGTGGGAAGGCTACACCTTC. Amino acid sequence: CATSDSGAQGWEGYTF.

The V gene is TRBV14, the J gene TRBJ2-2; the match to TRBD2 covers 7 bases. V lost 1 base, J lost 2 bases, and 16 bases stayed unmatched. CDR1 and CDR2 from the germline V gene are SGHDN and FVKESK. This CDR3 has 20 residues. The CDR3 DNA reads TGTGCCAGCAGCCAAGTGGAGGCGGGAGTATACTATTTAAACACCGGGGAGCTGTTTTTT. This gives the protein CASSQVEAGVYYLNTGELFF.

The V call is TRBV19, the J call TRBJ1-5; weak D call: TRBD1 (5 bases). CDR1 is LNHDA, CDR2 SQIVND, per germline (reference sequence). V gave up 7 bases and J gave up 6 bases, with 22 bases separating them. This CDR3 has 16 amino acids. The CDR3 is CASTLAGVVGGQPQHF. In DNA, the CDR3 is TGTGCCAGTACCCTGGCGGGGGTTGTTGGCGGTCAGCCCCAGCATTTT.

The rearrangement links TRBV5-1 to TRBJ2-2; a possible D gene is TRBD1 (6 bases). V lost 4 bases and J lost 0, with 13 bases in between. CDR1 SGHRS and CDR2 YFSETQ come from the germline V gene. The CDR3 runs 16 residues. CDR3 in DNA: TGCGCCAGCAGCCCTTTGGACAGCGCGAACACCGGGGAGCTGTTTTTT. Translating it yields CASSPLDSANTGELFF.

V and J are TRBV27 and TRBJ2-3; TRBD2 is a possible D gene (6 bases). Trimming removed 6 bases from V and 2 bases from J, with 15 bases in between. Germline CDR1 is MNHEY and CDR2 is SMNVEV (reference sequence). CDR3 length equals 15 residues. The CDR3 DNA reads as TGTGCCAGCAGAGATACGGGACTTAACACAGATACGCAGTATTTT. Its translation: CASRDTGLNTDTQYF.

This clone came up a few times. The sample contains more than one DNA sequence encoding this CDR3. This chain joins TRBV6-5 and TRBJ2-7; TRBD1 matches 7 bases. Germline assignment: CDR1 MNHEY and CDR2 SVGAGI. This CDR3 is built from 14 residues. Trimming at V came to 2 bases and at J to 1 base, leaving 2 bases not matched to a gene. CDR3 amino acids: CASSYGGQSYEQYF. The CDR3 DNA is TGTGCCAGCAGTTACGGGGGACAGTCCTACGAGCAGTACTTC.

The chain combines TRBV19 with TRBJ1-2; TRBD1 matches at 9 bases. The V gene end was trimmed by 7 bases and the J gene end by 2 bases; junction bases not matched to a gene: 8. The CDR3 loop spans 15 amino acids. Germline CDR1 and CDR2: LNHDA and SQIVND (reference sequence). The CDR3 DNA follows: TGTGCCAGTACTCAGACAGGGGGGAAGAACTATGGCTACACCTTC. It encodes CASTQTGGKNYGYTF.

This chain connects TRBV7-9 to TRBJ1-1; D is unresolved. The ends were cut back, 1 base at V and 1 base at J, with 7 bases in the middle. The CDR3 contains 14 residues. The V gene's germline CDR1 is SEHNR and CDR2 FQNEAQ (reference sequence). The CDR3 DNA reads TGTGCCAGCAGCTTAGGGGCCCAGAACACTGAAGCTTTCTTT. It translates to CASSLGAQNTEAFF. Using reference TRBV7-9 and TRBJ1-1 for the parts outside the CDR3, the full variable domain is DTGVSQNPRHKITKRGQNVTFRCDPISEHNRLYWYRQTLGQGPEFLTYFQNEAQLEKSRLLSDRFSAERPKGSFSTLEIQRTEQGDSAMYLCASSLGAQNTEAFFGQGTRLTVV.

The chain employs TRBV28 and TRBJ1-1; D is unresolved. CDR1 MDHEN and CDR2 SYDVKM come from the germline V gene. The CDR3 loop spans 11 amino acids. Trimming removed 1 base at V and 6 bases at J, with 3 bases between. The CDR3 DNA reads TGTGCCAGCAGTTTATTATCTGAAGCTTTCTTT. Protein sequence: CASSLLSEAFF.

The chain uses TRBV7-3 and TRBJ2-1; D call uncertain. This CDR3 spans 14 amino acids. V lost 5 bases and J lost 0, with 8 bases in between. Germline CDR1 SGHTA, CDR2 FQGTGA. The CDR3 region has the DNA TGTGCCAGCAGCCCAGGTAGCTCCTACAATGAGCAGTTCTTC. Its translation: CASSPGSSYNEQFF.

The V gene is TRBV6-6, the J gene TRBJ2-1; D possibly corresponds to TRBD1 (6 bases). Trimming removed 5 bases at V and 4 bases at J, with 15 bases between. The CDR3 totals 15 residues. Germline V gives CDR1 MNHNY, CDR2 SVGAGI (reference sequence). The CDR3 loop is CASSPPGQSYNEQFF. In DNA form, the CDR3 reads TGTGCCAGCAGTCCACCCGGACAGTCATACAATGAGCAGTTCTTC.

V and J are TRBV27 and TRBJ1-2, with 9 bases matching TRBD1. The CDR3 has 15 residues. Germline V lookup: CDR1 MNHEY, CDR2 SMNVEV (reference sequence). V dropped 5 bases and J dropped 8; count of bases not matched to a gene: 12. The CDR3 here is CASSIGTGQVRGYTF. As DNA, the CDR3 is TGTGCCAGCAGTATTGGGACAGGGCAAGTTCGGGGCTACACCTTC.